This paragraph covers one T cell receptor beta chain sequence. The sample comes from a study of OX40 agonist ivuxolimab in advanced cancers. Study overall: Age averaged roughly 60 years (range about 23 to 85), and just over 80% were male.

With 1 base clipped from V and 2 bases from J, the junction kept 6 bases outside the gene matches. Germline V gene lookup returns CDR1 LGHNA and CDR2 YNFKEQ. The CDR3 is 16 amino acids. Clones were read by immunoSEQ multiplex PCR, and TCRdb kept only the in-frame ones, dropping some. The sample yields roughly 48,000 clones, about 81% seen once. This chain uses TRBV4-2 with TRBJ2-5; TRBD1 aligns across 8 bases. Specimen: CD4+ or CD8+ T cells sorted from blood, collected in a trial of the OX40 agonist ivuxolimab. This TCR was recovered from an adult with an advanced solid tumor such as melanoma, head and neck, liver or kidney cancer. This CDR3 is CASSQGTGLLQETQYF. The CDR3 nucleotides are TGTGCCAGCAGCCAAGGGACAGGGCTGTTACAAGAGACCCAGTACTTC.